This T cell receptor beta chain was profiled in a study of OX40 agonist ivuxolimab in advanced cancers. Study as a whole: Three patients, one with hepatocellular carcinoma and two with cutaneous melanoma, responded partially.

TCRdb keeps only in-frame clones here, not all; method: immunoSEQ multiplex PCR. This table holds some 80,000 clones, about 84% found once. This CDR3 is built from 15 residues. CDR1 is MGHRA and CDR2 is YSYEKL in the germline V gene. V was pared by 4 bases and J by 5 bases, with 7 bases of the junction left unmatched. In this sample, this clone turned up once. The clonotype was recovered from an adult with an advanced solid tumor such as melanoma, head and neck, liver or kidney cancer. This specimen was CD4+ or CD8+ T cells sorted from blood, taken in a trial of the OX40 agonist ivuxolimab. This chain links TRBV4-1 with TRBJ1-1, with 10 bases lining up with TRBD1. The chain's CDR3 is CASSPGQGGRTEAFF. Here the CDR3 DNA reads TGCGCCAGCAGCCCAGGACAGGGGGGAAGGACTGAAGCTTTCTTT.